The 23 T cell receptor beta chains below come from one sample, sequenced in a study of blood T cell repertoires in COVID-19. Profiling relied on immunoSEQ multiplex PCR, and the TCRdb table lists in-frame clones only, not all of them. The table includes about 46,000 clones, roughly 91% detected once. The sample taken for sequencing was peripheral blood. Source of these receptors: a man between 50 and 59 years old with active COVID-19.

V usage is TRBV6-1 and J usage is TRBJ2-7; D is undetermined. The germline V and J ends were trimmed by 2 bases and 6 bases, with 14 bases remaining between them. The length of the CDR3 is 14 residues. Per germline, CDR1 MNHNS and CDR2 SASEGT. The DNA of the CDR3 is TGTGCCAGCAGTGAACTCCCCCCGCCTAGCGAGCAGTACTTC. Its protein product is CASSELPPPSEQYF.

The DNA for the CDR3 is TGTGCCAGCAGCTCCCGGGTCCGGGGAAATCAGCCCCAGCATTTT. It is translated as CASSSRVRGNQPQHF. The chain employs TRBV7-8 and TRBJ1-5; D is ambiguous. The germline gives CDR1 SGHVS, CDR2 FQNEAQ. The CDR3 is 15 residues long. Trimming removed 4 bases from V and 4 bases from J, with 14 bases in between.

The chain combines TRBV29-1 with TRBJ2-7, with 7 bases that match TRBD1. The CDR3 has 12 amino acids. Germline V gene sequence: CDR1 SQVTM, CDR2 ANQGSEA. V shed 7 bases, J shed 5 bases, and the junction held 8 bases outside the gene matches. This CDR3 reads CSALEGQNEQYF. Written as DNA, the CDR3 is TGCAGCGCTCTCGAGGGACAGAACGAGCAGTACTTC.

The gene calls are TRBV9 and TRBJ2-7; tentatively, D is TRBD2 (6 bases). This CDR3 has 14 amino acids. From germline, CDR1 is SGDLS and CDR2 YYNGEE. V was cut by 0 bases and J by 2 bases, with 9 bases left in between. In DNA, the CDR3 is TGTGCCAGCAGCGTAGGGAGGGTCACCTACGAGCAGTACTTC. Its translation is CASSVGRVTYEQYF.

J is TRBJ2-2 and V is TRBV27; 10 bases fit TRBD1. Germline trimming cut 5 bases from V and 5 bases from J; bases unmatched to any gene: 5. The CDR3 contains 15 residues. Germline-derived CDR1 and CDR2 are MNHEY and SMNVEV (reference sequence). CDR3 sequence reads: CASSRRTGGTGELFF. The CDR3, as DNA: TGTGCCAGCAGTCGGAGGACAGGGGGAACCGGGGAGCTGTTTTTT.

The gene calls are TRBV6-6 and TRBJ2-5; 7 nucleotides agree with TRBD1. The CDR3 totals 15 residues. Germline V gives CDR1 MNHNY, CDR2 SVGAGI (reference sequence). V shed 7 bases, J shed 2 bases, and the junction held 10 bases outside the gene matches. CDR3 in amino acids: CASKPQGIGQETQYF. CDR3 coding DNA: TGTGCCAGCAAACCACAGGGGATAGGACAAGAGACCCAGTACTTC.

This clone was counted only a few times. The gene calls are TRBV6-5 and TRBJ1-5, with no clear D. V lost 0 bases and J 0 bases, leaving 6 bases between the germline ends. Germline CDR1 MNHEY, CDR2 SVGAGI. The CDR3 sequence is 15 residues long. The CDR3 bases are TGTGCCAGCAGTTACTCGGGCGTTAGCAATCAGCCCCAGCATTTT. Its translation is CASSYSGVSNQPQHF.

This clone has only one observation. V is TRBV9 and J is TRBJ2-5, with 13 bases lining up with TRBD2. The CDR3 spans 18 residues. CDR1 SGDLS and CDR2 YYNGEE come from the germline V gene. The trim removed 4 bases at V and 1 base at J, leaving 10 bases unmatched. The CDR3 DNA is TGTGCCAGCAGCCCCTGGGGGACTAGCGGGGACACCCAAGAGACCCAGTACTTC. Translation: CASSPWGTSGDTQETQYF.

The CDR3 sequence is CASSQVSRRSPLHF. CDR3 coding DNA: TGTGCCAGCAGCCAAGTTAGTCGCCGGTCACCCCTCCACTTT. This sequence joins TRBV3-1 (or the pseudogene TRBV3-2) and TRBJ1-6; D call uncertain. This CDR3 is 14 amino acids long. Germline CDR1 and CDR2: LGHDT and YNNKEL (reference sequence). Trimming removed 1 base from V and 10 bases from J, with 11 bases in between.

As DNA, the CDR3 is TGTGCCATCAGTGAGGCCGGGACTAGCGGGAGGGGGGCCAAAAACATTCAGTACTTC. Translation gives CAISEAGTSGRGAKNIQYF. V and J are TRBV10-3 and TRBJ2-4; 16 bases are shared with TRBD2. V dropped 2 bases and J dropped 1; count of bases not matched to a gene: 5. Germline V lookup: CDR1 ENHRY, CDR2 SYGVKD. This CDR3 contains 19 residues.

The chain couples TRBV3-1 (or the pseudogene TRBV3-2) to TRBJ1-2; tentatively, D is TRBD1 (5 bases). Germline CDR1 LGHDT, CDR2 YNNKEL (reference sequence). The CDR3 is 14 amino acids. Trimming took off 1 base at V and 8 bases at J, with 14 bases between the two ends. The CDR3 DNA reads as TGTGCCAGCAGCCAAGCCGGGAGGGGTGGAGGCTACACCTTC. It codes for CASSQAGRGGGYTF.

This sequence joins TRBV5-1 and TRBJ2-7; 10 bases map to TRBD2. CDR1 is SGHRS, CDR2 YFSETQ, per germline. The V gene end was trimmed by 5 bases and the J gene end by 3 bases; junction bases not matched to a gene: 8. The CDR3 runs to 15 residues. The chain's CDR3 is CASSLTSGSSYEQYF. The DNA of the CDR3 is TGCGCCAGCAGTTTGACTAGCGGGTCTAGCTACGAGCAGTACTTC.

This CDR3 is CASSVGAGSNEQFF. As DNA, the CDR3 is TGTGCCAGCAGCGTAGGAGCGGGGTCCAATGAGCAGTTCTTC. This chain uses TRBV9 with TRBJ2-1; the match to TRBD2 covers 7 bases. The CDR3 is 14 amino acids. After removal of 0 bases from V and 6 bases from J, the junction contained 3 bases not matched to a gene. The germline V gene encodes CDR1 SGDLS and CDR2 YYNGEE.

This chain joins TRBV4-2 and TRBJ2-2, with 8 bases identical to TRBD2. There are 18 residues in the CDR3. Germline CDR1 and CDR2: LGHNA and YNFKEQ. After removal of 4 bases from V and 2 bases from J, the junction contained 12 bases not matched to a gene. The CDR3 DNA sequence: TGTGCCAGCAGCCCGCGACTGCAGCGGGGGAAAAACACCGGGGAGCTGTTTTTT. Its protein product is CASSPRLQRGKNTGELFF.

The chain carries TRBV5-1 and TRBJ2-5; 7 nucleotides match TRBD2. CDR1 SGHRS and CDR2 YFSETQ come from the germline V gene. CDR3 length equals 13 residues. J gave up 4 bases and V 5 bases, and 5 bases lay outside the gene matches. The CDR3 is CASRGGDLETQYF. CDR3 in DNA: TGCGCCAGCAGGGGGGGGGATCTAGAGACCCAGTACTTC.

J is TRBJ2-1 and V is TRBV6-1, with D perhaps TRBD1 (6 bases). CDR1 MNHNS and CDR2 SASEGT come from the germline V gene. This CDR3 region has 18 residues. Trimming stripped 4 bases from V and 0 bases from J, with 19 bases between. The CDR3 protein is CASSATSLRGPSYNEQFF. The DNA for the CDR3 is TGTGCCAGCAGTGCCACAAGCCTCAGGGGCCCCTCCTACAATGAGCAGTTCTTC.

The gene calls are TRBV7-3 and TRBJ2-5; D not resolved. V lost 2 bases, J lost 6 bases, and 4 bases lay in between. Germline V gives CDR1 SGHTA, CDR2 FQGTGA. The CDR3 extends over 11 amino acids. CDR3 in DNA: TGTGCCAGCAGCTTACTTAAGACCCAGTACTTC. Protein sequence: CASSLLKTQYF.

This chain links TRBV5-1 with TRBJ2-3; D possibly corresponds to TRBD1 (6 bases). Germline CDR1 SGHRS, CDR2 YFSETQ. This CDR3 is built from 17 residues. Trimming removed 0 bases at V and 2 bases at J, with 16 bases between. The CDR3 coding sequence is TGCGCCAGCAGCTTGGATTCGGGACATTCACCCACAGATACGCAGTATTTT. Amino acid sequence: CASSLDSGHSPTDTQYF.

The chain combines TRBV3-1 (or the pseudogene TRBV3-2) with TRBJ1-6, with D unresolved. Germline V gene lookup returns CDR1 LGHDT and CDR2 YNNKEL (reference sequence). This CDR3 has 14 residues. The V end was cut by 4 bases, the J end by 6 bases, with 10 bases between. For the CDR3, the DNA is TGTGCCAGCAGCCGGTCGGGAACTAATTCACCCCTCCACTTT. It codes for CASSRSGTNSPLHF.

For the CDR3, the DNA is TGTGCCACCAGCAGGTCCGGGACAGCCCTCTATGGCTACACCTTC. Its protein is CATSRSGTALYGYTF. The chain is built from TRBV15 and TRBJ1-2; 7 bases align to TRBD1. V lost 3 bases and J lost 4; bases outside the gene matches: 8. Germline CDR1 and CDR2: LNHNV and YYDKDF (reference sequence). The CDR3 covers 15 residues.

This clone was recorded only once. The chain couples TRBV7-2 to TRBJ1-2, with D possibly TRBD1 on 6 matching bases. Trimming stripped 1 base from V and 3 bases from J, with 12 bases between. Germline CDR1 reads SGHTA; CDR2 reads FQGNSA. CDR3 length: 15 amino acids. CDR3 DNA sequence: TGTGCCAGCAGCTTAGGTAACAGGGAGCACTATGGCTACACCTTC. It yields the protein CASSLGNREHYGYTF. The whole variable domain, remainder taken from reference TRBV7-2 and TRBJ1-2, is GAGVSQSPSNKVTEKGKDVELRCDPISGHTALYWYRQSLGQGLEFLIYFQGNSAPDKSGLPSDRFSAERTGGSVSTLTIQRTQQEDSAVYLCASSLGNREHYGYTFGSGTRLTVV.

This chain joins TRBV18 and TRBJ1-4; 11 bases match TRBD1. The J segment lost 5 bases and the V segment lost 6 bases, leaving 8 bases of the junction unmatched. The CDR3 consists of 16 residues. Germline assignment: CDR1 KGHSH and CDR2 LQKENI. The CDR3, as DNA: TGTGCCAGCTCCCCCGGGACAGGGGGGACAAATGAAAAACTGTTTTTT. Translated: CASSPGTGGTNEKLFF.

The chain is built from TRBV30 and TRBJ2-5, with 15 positions matching TRBD2. Germline-derived CDR1 and CDR2 are GTSNPN and SVGIG (reference sequence). V trimming: 4 bases; J trimming: 5 bases; junction bases outside the gene matches: 5. The CDR3 length is 15 residues. The CDR3 region has the DNA TGTGCCTGGACTTTGGGGACTAGCGGGGGGGAGACCCAGTACTTC. It translates to CAWTLGTSGGETQYF.